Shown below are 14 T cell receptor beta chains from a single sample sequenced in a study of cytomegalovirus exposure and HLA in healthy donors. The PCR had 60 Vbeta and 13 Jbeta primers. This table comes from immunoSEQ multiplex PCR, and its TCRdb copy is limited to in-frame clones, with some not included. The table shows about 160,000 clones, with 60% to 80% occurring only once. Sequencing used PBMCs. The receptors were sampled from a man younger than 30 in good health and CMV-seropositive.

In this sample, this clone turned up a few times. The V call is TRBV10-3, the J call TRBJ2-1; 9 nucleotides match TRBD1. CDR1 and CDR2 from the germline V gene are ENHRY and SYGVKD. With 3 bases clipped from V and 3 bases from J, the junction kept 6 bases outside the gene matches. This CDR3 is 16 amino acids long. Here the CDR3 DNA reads TGTGCCATCAGTGACCAGGGACAGGGACTCTACAATGAGCAGTTCTTC. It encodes CAISDQGQGLYNEQFF.

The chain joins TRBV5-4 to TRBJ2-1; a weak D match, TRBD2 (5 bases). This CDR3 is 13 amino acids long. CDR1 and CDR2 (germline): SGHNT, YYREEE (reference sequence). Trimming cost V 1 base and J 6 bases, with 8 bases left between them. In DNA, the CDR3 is TGTGCCAGCAGCTTGCCTAGCATCAATGAGCAGTTCTTC. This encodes CASSLPSINEQFF.

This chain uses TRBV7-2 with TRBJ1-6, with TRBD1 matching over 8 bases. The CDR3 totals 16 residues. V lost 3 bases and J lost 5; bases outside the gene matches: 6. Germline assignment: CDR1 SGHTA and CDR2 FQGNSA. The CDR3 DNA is TGTGCCAGCAGCTTGACAGGGGCGGTAGATAATTCACCCCTCCACTTT. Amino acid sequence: CASSLTGAVDNSPLHF.

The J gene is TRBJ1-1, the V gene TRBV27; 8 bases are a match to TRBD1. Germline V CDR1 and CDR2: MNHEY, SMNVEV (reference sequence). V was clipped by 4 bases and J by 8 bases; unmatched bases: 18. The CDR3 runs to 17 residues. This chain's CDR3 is CASSWNPGGDPAGEAFF. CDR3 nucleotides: TGTGCCAGCAGTTGGAATCCAGGGGGCGACCCGGCCGGGGAAGCTTTCTTT.

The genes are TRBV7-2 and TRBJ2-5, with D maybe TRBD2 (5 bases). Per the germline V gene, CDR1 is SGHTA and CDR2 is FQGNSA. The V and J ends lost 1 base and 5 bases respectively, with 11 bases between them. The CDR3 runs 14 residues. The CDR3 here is CASSLVPGSETQYF. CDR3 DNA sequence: TGTGCCAGCAGCTTAGTTCCGGGATCTGAGACCCAGTACTTC. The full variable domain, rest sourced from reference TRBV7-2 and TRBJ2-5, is GAGVSQSPSNKVTEKGKDVELRCDPISGHTALYWYRQSLGQGLEFLIYFQGNSAPDKSGLPSDRFSAERTGGSVSTLTIQRTQQEDSAVYLCASSLVPGSETQYFGPGTRLLVL.

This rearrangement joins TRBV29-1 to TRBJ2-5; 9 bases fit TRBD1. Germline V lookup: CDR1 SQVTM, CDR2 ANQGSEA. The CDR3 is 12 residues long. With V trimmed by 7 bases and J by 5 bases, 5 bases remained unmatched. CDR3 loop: CSATGGWETQYF. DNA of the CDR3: TGCAGCGCAACAGGGGGCTGGGAGACCCAGTACTTC.

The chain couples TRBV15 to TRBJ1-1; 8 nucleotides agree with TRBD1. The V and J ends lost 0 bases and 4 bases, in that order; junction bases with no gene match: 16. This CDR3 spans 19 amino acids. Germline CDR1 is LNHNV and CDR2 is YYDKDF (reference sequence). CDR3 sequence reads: CATSRERGAPYRGFTEAFF. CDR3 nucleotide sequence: TGTGCCACCAGCAGAGAGAGAGGAGCCCCGTACAGGGGGTTCACTGAAGCTTTCTTT.

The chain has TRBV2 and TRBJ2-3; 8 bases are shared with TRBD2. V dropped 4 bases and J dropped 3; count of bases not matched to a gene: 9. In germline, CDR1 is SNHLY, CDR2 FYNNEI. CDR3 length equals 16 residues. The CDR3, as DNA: TGTGCCAGCAGTGCGGTTAGCGGGGACGGTACAGATACGCAGTATTTT. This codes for CASSAVSGDGTDTQYF.

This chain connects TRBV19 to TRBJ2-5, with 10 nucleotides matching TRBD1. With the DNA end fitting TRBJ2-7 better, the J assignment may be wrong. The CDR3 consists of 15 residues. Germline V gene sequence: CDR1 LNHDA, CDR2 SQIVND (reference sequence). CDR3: CASSIGTGAYNEQYF. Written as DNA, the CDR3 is TGTGCCAGTAGTATTGGGACAGGGGCTTACAACGAGCAGTACTTC.

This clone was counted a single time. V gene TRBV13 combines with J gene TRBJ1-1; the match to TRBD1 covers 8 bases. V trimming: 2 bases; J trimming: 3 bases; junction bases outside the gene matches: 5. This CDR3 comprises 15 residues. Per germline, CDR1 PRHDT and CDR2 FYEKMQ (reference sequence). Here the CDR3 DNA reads TGTGCCAGCAGCTTACTCCGACAGGGGTACACTGAAGCTTTCTTT. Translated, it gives CASSLLRQGYTEAFF.

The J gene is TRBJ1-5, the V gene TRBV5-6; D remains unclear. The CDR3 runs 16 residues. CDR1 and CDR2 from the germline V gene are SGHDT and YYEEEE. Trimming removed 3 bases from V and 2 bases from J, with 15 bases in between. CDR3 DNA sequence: TGTGCCAGCAGCTATGCGGGGAGCTCTGGCAATCAGCCCCAGCATTTT. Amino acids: CASSYAGSSGNQPQHF.

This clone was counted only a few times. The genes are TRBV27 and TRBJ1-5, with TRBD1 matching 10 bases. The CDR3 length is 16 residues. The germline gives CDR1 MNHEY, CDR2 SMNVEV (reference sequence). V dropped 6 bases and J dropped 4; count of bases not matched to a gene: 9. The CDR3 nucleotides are TGTGCCAGCAGAGTAAGACAGGGGGCTGATAATCAGCCCCAGCATTTT. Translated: CASRVRQGADNQPQHF.

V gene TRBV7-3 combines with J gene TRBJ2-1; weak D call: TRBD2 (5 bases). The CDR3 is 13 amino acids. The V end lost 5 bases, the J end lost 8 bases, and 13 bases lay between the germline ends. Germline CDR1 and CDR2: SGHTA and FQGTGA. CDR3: CASSVAGSDEQFF. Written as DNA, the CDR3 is TGTGCCAGCAGCGTCGCGGGCAGCGATGAGCAGTTCTTC.

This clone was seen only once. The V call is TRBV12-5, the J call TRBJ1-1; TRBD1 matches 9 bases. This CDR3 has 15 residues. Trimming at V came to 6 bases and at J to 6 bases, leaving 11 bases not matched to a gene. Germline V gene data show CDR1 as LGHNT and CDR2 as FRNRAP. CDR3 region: CASGPKQGAGAEAFF. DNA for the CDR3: TGTGCTAGTGGGCCGAAACAGGGGGCTGGGGCTGAAGCTTTCTTT.